This passage covers 26 T cell receptor beta chains from one sample sequenced in a study of blood T cell repertoires in COVID-19. Only in-frame clones appear in the TCRdb table, and some are missing; sequencing was by immunoSEQ multiplex PCR. The data hold 130,000 or so clones, with 80% to 90% observed a single time. Input material: peripheral blood. All receptors come from a man aged 60 to 75 with active or convalescent COVID-19.

The rearrangement links TRBV21-1 to TRBJ1-5; TRBD1, the table's D call, was not compared with the DNA. TRBV21-1 corresponds to a pseudogene. The CDR3 contains 14 residues. The CDR3 bases are TGTGCCAGCAGCAAAGCCCAGGCTAATCAGCCCCAGCATTTT. This translates into CASSKAQANQPQHF.

The chain joins TRBV29-1 to TRBJ2-7; no clear D gene. This CDR3 is 13 amino acids long. The germline CDR1 and CDR2 sequences are SQVTM and ANQGSEA. Trimming took off 5 bases at V and 6 bases at J, with 17 bases between the two ends. The DNA for the CDR3 is TGCAGCGTTCCCCCCAGAATCATCTCCGAGCAGTACTTC. This codes for CSVPPRIISEQYF.

The chain combines TRBV28 with TRBJ1-1; tentative D call: TRBD1 (6 bases). CDR1 and CDR2 from the germline V gene are MDHEN and SYDVKM. The CDR3 spans 18 residues. Trimming removed 3 bases from V and 4 bases from J, with 24 bases in between. The CDR3 protein is CASSLEKGQSRVSTEAFF. CDR3 DNA: TGTGCCAGCAGTTTGGAAAAAGGACAGTCAAGGGTCAGCACTGAAGCTTTCTTT.

V and J are TRBV18 and TRBJ1-2, with a possible D match to TRBD1 (5 bases). Germline CDR1 and CDR2: KGHSH and LQKENI. V was trimmed by 7 bases and J by 8 bases, leaving 20 bases between them. There are 14 residues in the CDR3. CDR3 protein: CASYPTGGKSGYTF. CDR3 bases: TGTGCCAGCTACCCCACCGGGGGTAAGAGCGGCTACACCTTC.

The chain has TRBV2 and TRBJ1-1, with 11 bases matching TRBD1. Trimming at V came to 5 bases and at J to 3 bases, leaving 5 bases not matched to a gene. The CDR3 runs to 15 residues. The germline V gene encodes CDR1 SNHLY and CDR2 FYNNEI. The CDR3 DNA is TGTGCCAGCAGTTCCCGGACAGGGGGCGACACTGAAGCTTTCTTT. This translates into CASSSRTGGDTEAFF.

This clone has only a few counts. The V and J genes are TRBV5-1 and TRBJ1-1; 10 bases agree with TRBD1. Germline CDR1 is SGHRS and CDR2 is YFSETQ. The CDR3 runs to 16 residues. After removal of 7 bases from V and 2 bases from J, the junction contained 11 bases not matched to a gene. The CDR3 sequence: CASSNRDRGGNTEAFF. The CDR3 DNA is TGCGCCAGCTCTAACCGGGACAGGGGCGGAAACACTGAAGCTTTCTTT. Supplemented by reference TRBV5-1 and TRBJ1-1, the full variable domain reads KAGVTQTPRYLIKTRGQQVTLSCSPISGHRSVSWYQQTPGQGLQFLFEYFSETQRNKGNFPGRFSGRQFSNSRSEMNVSTLELGDSALYLCASSNRDRGGNTEAFFGQGTRLTVV.

This sequence joins TRBV19 and TRBJ2-1; 9 positions match TRBD2. Per the germline V gene, CDR1 is LNHDA and CDR2 is SQIVND (reference sequence). V dropped 10 bases and J dropped 8; count of bases not matched to a gene: 15. The CDR3 consists of 15 residues. The CDR3 DNA reads as TGTGCCACCTCATTGGTGAGCGGGAGGTACGATGAGCAGTTCTTC. Amino acid sequence: CATSLVSGRYDEQFF. The full variable domain, with the rest looked up from reference TRBV19 and TRBJ2-1, is DGGITQSPKYLFRKEGQNVTLSCEQNLNHDAMYWYRQDPGQGLRLIYYSQIVNDFQKGDIAEGYSVSREKKESFPLTVTSAQKNPTAFYLCATSLVSGRYDEQFFGPGTRLTVL.

In this sample, this clone turned up a few times. The rearrangement links TRBV7-2 to TRBJ1-2, with 9 bases that match TRBD1. CDR3 length: 17 residues. The germline V gene encodes CDR1 SGHTA and CDR2 FQGNSA. V was clipped by 3 bases and J by 6 bases; unmatched bases: 14. The CDR3: CASSFSKAGTGKDGYTF. The CDR3 coding sequence is TGTGCCAGCAGCTTTTCAAAAGCCGGGACAGGGAAAGATGGCTACACCTTC.

This chain uses TRBV24-1 with TRBJ2-7; TRBD2 agrees at 8 bases. The CDR3 extends over 15 amino acids. Germline trimming cut 5 bases from V and 0 bases from J; bases unmatched to any gene: 5. CDR1 is KGHDR and CDR2 is SFDVKD in the germline V gene. The CDR3 sequence: CATSADGTSSYEQYF. CDR3 coding DNA: TGTGCCACCAGTGCGGACGGGACTAGCTCCTACGAGCAGTACTTC.

The chain links TRBV9 to TRBJ2-2, with 9 bases lining up with TRBD2. Germline V gives CDR1 SGDLS, CDR2 YYNGEE. J lost 4 bases, V lost 1 base, and 5 bases had no gene match. The CDR3 has 16 residues. The CDR3: CASSVTAGGLTGELFF. CDR3 DNA: TGTGCCAGCAGCGTAACAGCGGGAGGCCTCACCGGGGAGCTGTTTTTT.

V gene TRBV7-3 combines with J gene TRBJ2-5; the match to TRBD2 covers 8 bases. The CDR3 is 15 amino acids. The V segment lost 0 bases and the J segment 5 bases; nucleotides outside the gene matches: 5. Per the germline V gene, CDR1 is SGHTA and CDR2 is FQGTGA. The CDR3 sequence: CASSLTGTRVETQYF. The CDR3 DNA reads as TGTGCCAGCAGCTTAACCGGGACTAGGGTCGAGACCCAGTACTTC.

The chain is built from TRBV5-1 and TRBJ1-6; D call uncertain. Per germline, CDR1 SGHRS and CDR2 YFSETQ. The CDR3 has 14 amino acids. Trimming pared 5 bases from V and 6 bases from J, leaving 12 bases between. CDR3 DNA: TGCGCCAGCAGTCCGGGCCGGGGTAATTCACCCCTCCACTTT. It yields the protein CASSPGRGNSPLHF.

The chain employs TRBV29-1 and TRBJ1-1; tentatively, D is TRBD1 (6 bases). V was clipped by 4 bases and J by 8 bases, with 8 bases between them. CDR3 size: 10 residues. The V gene's germline CDR1 is SQVTM and CDR2 ANQGSEA. CDR3 DNA sequence: TGCAGCGTTGTTGGGGGCGAAGCTTTCTTT. Amino acids: CSVVGGEAFF.

The genes are TRBV19 and TRBJ1-1; a possible D gene is TRBD1 (5 bases). Germline V gene data show CDR1 as LNHDA and CDR2 as SQIVND (reference sequence). CDR3 length: 14 amino acids. Trimming shortened V by 5 bases and J by 3 bases, and 13 bases separated the two germline ends. CDR3 coding DNA: TGTGCCAGTAGTCCCCGGTGGGGGGACACTGAAGCTTTCTTT. Amino acids: CASSPRWGDTEAFF.

The CDR3 DNA reads TGTGCCAGCTCACCTGCCAGGGGATTCGAAGCTTTCTTT. The encoded protein is CASSPARGFEAFF. The chain employs TRBV18 and TRBJ1-1, with D tentatively TRBD1 (6 bases). Germline V gene sequence: CDR1 KGHSH, CDR2 LQKENI. The CDR3 extends over 13 amino acids. V was clipped by 3 bases and J by 8 bases, with 13 bases between them.

The chain carries TRBV2 and TRBJ1-4; the match to TRBD1 covers 7 bases. CDR1 SNHLY and CDR2 FYNNEI come from the germline V gene. V lost 7 bases and J lost 2; bases outside the gene matches: 4. The CDR3 has 14 residues. CDR3 in DNA: TGTGCCAGCATGGCACAGGGGACTAATGAAAAACTGTTTTTT. Its protein product is CASMAQGTNEKLFF.

The sample holds one count of this clone. V and J are TRBV3-1 (or the pseudogene TRBV3-2) and TRBJ2-7; 11 positions match TRBD2. Germline CDR1 reads LGHDT; CDR2 reads YNNKEL (reference sequence). The CDR3 covers 16 residues. V lost 1 base, J lost 6 bases, and 8 bases stayed unmatched. The CDR3: CASSQGPPGTSGEQYF. CDR3 DNA: TGTGCCAGCAGCCAAGGGCCCCCCGGGACTAGCGGCGAGCAGTACTTC.

The chain carries TRBV5-1 and TRBJ2-1; 8 positions match TRBD2. The CDR3 covers 15 residues. V lost 1 base and J lost 4; bases outside the gene matches: 4. Germline assignment: CDR1 SGHRS and CDR2 YFSETQ. The CDR3 nucleotides read TGCGCCAGCAGCTTGAGCGGGGGTGGGTACAATGAGCAGTTCTTC. This encodes CASSLSGGGYNEQFF.

This clone was detected a few times. The chain recombines TRBV21-1 with TRBJ1-2; TRBD1, the D gene given by the table, was not confirmed from the DNA. TRBV21-1 represents a pseudogene. The CDR3 is 14 residues long. DNA for the CDR3: TGTGCCAGCAGCAAAAAGGACAGGGGAGGTGGCTACACCTTC. As protein: CASSKKDRGGGYTF.

This clone has just a few counts. This chain links TRBV6-5 with TRBJ1-2; tentatively, D is TRBD1 (5 bases). The CDR3 sequence is 16 residues long. Germline CDR1 reads MNHEY; CDR2 reads SVGAGI. Trimming shortened V by 2 bases and J by 3 bases, and 16 bases separated the two germline ends. DNA of the CDR3: TGTGCCAGCAGTTACACCGGGGGTTGGAGGCACTATGGCTACACCTTC. Translated, it gives CASSYTGGWRHYGYTF.

The chain recombines TRBV6-5 with TRBJ1-6; 9 bases map to TRBD1. The CDR3 is 16 residues long. The V and J ends lost 2 bases and 7 bases, in that order; junction bases with no gene match: 6. Per the germline V gene, CDR1 is MNHEY and CDR2 is SVGAGI. CDR3 residues: CASSYEQGASNSPLHF. DNA for the CDR3: TGTGCCAGCAGTTACGAACAGGGGGCTTCCAATTCACCCCTCCACTTT.

The V gene is TRBV14, the J gene TRBJ2-1, with D maybe TRBD2 (7 bases). Germline V CDR1 and CDR2: SGHDN, FVKESK. The CDR3 is 16 amino acids. V was pared by 0 bases and J by 5 bases, with 14 bases between. The DNA of the CDR3 is TGTGCCAGCAGCCAAGATAAGGGGGGGGTCCACAATGAGCAGTTCTTC. This sequence encodes CASSQDKGGVHNEQFF.

A single count supports this clone. This chain uses TRBV10-3 with TRBJ2-7; TRBD2 might be the D (5 bases). In germline, CDR1 is ENHRY, CDR2 SYGVKD. The CDR3 is 13 residues long. V lost 8 bases, J lost 0 bases, and 11 bases lay in between. The CDR3 region has the DNA TGTGCCATCGGAGGCGTCGGCTCCTACGAGCAGTACTTC. It yields the protein CAIGGVGSYEQYF.

The J gene is TRBJ1-5, the V gene TRBV28; maybe TRBD1 (6 bases). The CDR3 is 13 amino acids. Trimming shortened V by 7 bases and J by 3 bases, and 10 bases separated the two germline ends. Germline V gene sequence: CDR1 MDHEN, CDR2 SYDVKM. The CDR3 sequence is CASIHRVNQPQHF. The CDR3 coding sequence is TGTGCCAGCATTCACAGGGTCAATCAGCCCCAGCATTTT.

The rearrangement links TRBV4-3 to TRBJ2-7; 7 bases are shared with TRBD1. Germline V gene lookup returns CDR1 LGHNA and CDR2 YSLEER. The CDR3 sequence is 16 residues long. V lost 3 bases and J lost 1; bases outside the gene matches: 9. Here the CDR3 DNA reads TGCGCCAGCAGCCAGAAGGTTAGGGACAGTTCCTACGAGCAGTACTTC. Its protein product is CASSQKVRDSSYEQYF.

CDR3 nucleotide sequence: TGCGCCAGCAGCCAAGCGCGGACAGGGAGCGCTGAAGCTTTCTTT. Protein: CASSQARTGSAEAFF. The chain couples TRBV4-3 to TRBJ1-1; 8 nucleotides match TRBD1. The germline CDR1 and CDR2 sequences are LGHNA and YSLEER. The CDR3 sequence is 15 residues long. Trimming took 1 base from V and 6 from J; bases not matched to a gene: 7.